This T cell receptor (beta chain) stems from a study of blood T cell repertoires in COVID-19. Study context: Sites across the United States, Italy and Spain contributed samples from acute and convalescent COVID-19. The analysed material was cDNA or gDNA that came from T cells, B-cell-depleted T cells, or PBMCs.

Per germline, CDR1 MDHEN and CDR2 SYDVKM. V dropped 5 bases and J dropped 8; count of bases not matched to a gene: 11. This CDR3 has 15 residues. Authors' methods: Estimated nucleated cell counts came from reference gene primer amplification. TCRdb's copy holds only in-frame clones and misses some; the assay was immunoSEQ multiplex PCR. V, J and clone size are those of that table, while D and trimming were read from the DNA. The table has 300,000 or so clones, 90% seen once. V gene TRBV28 combines with J gene TRBJ2-5; 10 positions agree with TRBD2. The TCR sequence derives from a woman aged 35 to 49 with acute or convalescent COVID-19. Input material: peripheral blood. CDR3 nucleotides: TGTGCCAGCAGTCCCTTCCTACTAGCGGGGCCTACCCAGTACTTC. Protein product: CASSPFLLAGPTQYF.